The 10 T cell receptor beta chains presented below share a single source sample, sequenced in a study of T-cell reconstitution after alpha-beta-depleted transplantation in children. As it was prepared, the TCRbeta library received unique molecular identifiers. TCRdb redid the calling of the PCR reads with MiXCR, one entry per CDR3 protein. The sample lists roughly 300,000 distinct CDR3 sequences, over 9% seen once, with approximately 2.3% in the top ten. Sequences were derived from PBMCs from the stem cell graft donor, sampled from the stem cell graft. Receptors originate from a human donor who donated a stem cell graft to a child with acute lymphoblastic leukemia.

There are many counts of this clonotype. CDR3 nucleotide sequence: TGCGCCAGCAGCCTGGGACAGGCGACCTACGAGCAGTACTTC. The encoded protein is CASSLGQATYEQYF. The V gene is TRBV5-1, the J gene TRBJ2-7; 8 bases are shared with TRBD1. With V trimmed by 4 bases and J by 2 bases, 5 bases remained unmatched. The CDR3 is 14 amino acids. In germline, CDR1 is SGHRS, CDR2 YFSETQ.

The chain couples TRBV2 to TRBJ2-2, with no clear D. The CDR3 runs 15 residues. Per germline, CDR1 SNHLY and CDR2 FYNNEI. With 3 bases removed from V and 4 bases from J, the gap between germline ends came to 12 bases. The CDR3 DNA reads TGTGCCAGCAGTGATAGTTTAGCAAGCACCGGGGAGCTGTTTTTT. Translated, it gives CASSDSLASTGELFF. Full variable domain (remainder filled in from reference TRBV2 and TRBJ2-2): EPEVTQTPSHQVTQMGQEVILRCVPISNHLYFYWYRQILGQKVEFLVSFYNNEISEKSEIFDDQFSVERPDGSNFTLKIRSTKLEDSAMYFCASSDSLASTGELFFGEGSRLTVL.

This clonotype was seen more than once but under ten times. The chain is built from TRBV5-1 and TRBJ2-3; 8 positions match TRBD2. Germline V CDR1 and CDR2: SGHRS, YFSETQ. The CDR3 has 16 amino acids. J lost 1 base, V lost 4 bases, and 8 bases had no gene match. CDR3 protein: CASSNGAGARTDTQYF. In DNA form, the CDR3 reads TGCGCCAGCAGCAACGGAGCGGGAGCCCGCACAGATACGCAGTATTTT.

This clonotype was recorded a few times. The gene calls are TRBV28 and TRBJ2-7; weak D call: TRBD2 (5 bases). With 2 bases removed from V and 3 bases from J, the gap between germline ends came to 8 bases. In germline, CDR1 is MDHEN, CDR2 SYDVKM. The CDR3 contains 13 residues. Here the CDR3 reads CASSLERDYEQYF. The CDR3 region has the DNA TGTGCCAGCAGTTTAGAGAGGGACTACGAGCAGTACTTC. Using reference TRBV28 and TRBJ2-7 for the parts outside the CDR3, the full variable domain is DVKVTQSSRYLVKRTGEKVFLECVQDMDHENMFWYRQDPGLGLRLIYFSYDVKMKEKGDIPEGYSVSREKKERFSLILESASTNQTSMYLCASSLERDYEQYFGPGTRLTVT.

This clonotype was seen a few times. V gene TRBV7-2 combines with J gene TRBJ2-1; 12 bases align to TRBD2. Trimming cost V 5 bases and J 2 bases; bases outside gene matches: 4. Germline V CDR1 and CDR2: SGHTA, FQGNSA. CDR3 length: 16 amino acids. The CDR3 sequence: CASSPRLAGAYNEQFF. The CDR3 coding sequence is TGTGCCAGCAGCCCCCGACTAGCGGGAGCCTACAATGAGCAGTTCTTC.

The chain carries TRBV5-6 and TRBJ2-5, with 10 bases that match TRBD2. This CDR3 comprises 18 residues. Per germline, CDR1 SGHDT and CDR2 YYEEEE. V shed 3 bases, J shed 1 base, and the junction held 12 bases outside the gene matches. The CDR3 DNA is TGTGCCAGCAGCTCCCTCCTAGCGGGAGCCCCACCCCAAGAGACCCAGTACTTC. The encoded protein is CASSSLLAGAPPQETQYF.

The V and J genes are TRBV29-1 and TRBJ2-1; a weak D match, TRBD1 (6 bases). The CDR3 has 13 amino acids. CDR1 is SQVTM and CDR2 is ANQGSEA in the germline V gene. The V end was cut by 4 bases, the J end by 3 bases, with 10 bases between. The DNA for the CDR3 is TGCAGCGTTGTGCAGGACAGCTACAATGAGCAGTTCTTC. Residues: CSVVQDSYNEQFF.

This clonotype has a count of ten or more. The chain has TRBV5-1 and TRBJ2-7; 7 bases agree with TRBD1. CDR3 length: 16 amino acids. The J segment lost 3 bases and the V segment lost 2 bases, leaving 11 bases of the junction unmatched. Germline CDR1 SGHRS, CDR2 YFSETQ. DNA for the CDR3: TGCGCCAGCAGCTTCGAACCCGGGACAGCCAACTACGAGCAGTACTTC. Translated: CASSFEPGTANYEQYF.

This clonotype was seen more than once but under ten times. The chain combines TRBV18 with TRBJ2-3; TRBD2 matches 10 bases. V trimming: 3 bases; J trimming: 3 bases; junction bases outside the gene matches: 0. The CDR3 is 14 residues long. Germline V gene sequence: CDR1 KGHSH, CDR2 LQKENI. CDR3: CASSPTSGTDTQYF. The CDR3 bases are TGTGCCAGCTCACCGACTAGCGGGACAGATACGCAGTATTTT.

The rearrangement joins TRBV5-5 to TRBJ2-5, with a tentative D call TRBD2 (6 bases). Germline V gene lookup returns CDR1 SGHKS and CDR2 YYEKEE (reference sequence). The CDR3 totals 14 residues. Trimming removed 5 bases at V and 2 bases at J, with 13 bases between. CDR3 loop: CASSPGVGQETQYF. DNA for the CDR3: TGTGCCAGCAGTCCGGGGGTGGGTCAAGAGACCCAGTACTTC.